The T cell receptor (beta chain) described here comes from a study of OX40 agonist ivuxolimab in advanced cancers. The overall study: Three patients, one with hepatocellular carcinoma and two with cutaneous melanoma, achieved partial responses.

On this clone itself: Its antigen is still unknown.

V was cut by 5 bases and J by 0 bases, with 13 bases left in between. Per germline, CDR1 SEHNR and CDR2 FQNEAQ (reference sequence). The CDR3 is 16 amino acids. People who had autoimmune disease history or systemic immunosuppression were excluded. Measured with immunoSEQ multiplex PCR; TCRdb has only the in-frame clones, and not every one. The sample holds tens of thousands of clones, approximately 90% seen once. Study-wide findings and caveats: At 0.1 to 3.0 mg/kg and by week 6, CD4+ and CD8+ T cells in the blood had expanded clonally.

The clonotype comes from an adult with an advanced solid tumor such as melanoma, head and neck, liver or kidney cancer. The material sequenced was CD4+ or CD8+ T cells sorted from blood, taken in a trial of the OX40 agonist ivuxolimab. This chain links TRBV7-9 with TRBJ1-4; TRBD1 might be the D (5 bases). The CDR3 spells CASSPGTLATNEKLFF. In DNA, the CDR3 is TGTGCCAGCAGCCCAGGGACCCTTGCAACTAATGAAAAACTGTTTTTT.